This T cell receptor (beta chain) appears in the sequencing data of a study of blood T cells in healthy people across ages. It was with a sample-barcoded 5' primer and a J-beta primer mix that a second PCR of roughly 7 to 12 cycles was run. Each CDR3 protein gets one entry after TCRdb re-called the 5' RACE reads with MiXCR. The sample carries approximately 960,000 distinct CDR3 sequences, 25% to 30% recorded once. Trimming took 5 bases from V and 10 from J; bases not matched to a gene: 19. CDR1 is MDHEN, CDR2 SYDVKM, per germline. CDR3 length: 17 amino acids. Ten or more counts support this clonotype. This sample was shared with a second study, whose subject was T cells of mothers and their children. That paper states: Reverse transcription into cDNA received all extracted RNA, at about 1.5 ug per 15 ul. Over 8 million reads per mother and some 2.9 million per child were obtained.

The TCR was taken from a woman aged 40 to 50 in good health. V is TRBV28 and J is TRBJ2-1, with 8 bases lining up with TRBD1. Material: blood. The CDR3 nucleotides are TGTGCCAGCAGTCCCGAAACCGGGACAGGTACATGGAGGGAGCAGTTCTTC. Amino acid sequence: CASSPETGTGTWREQFF.